The 25 T cell receptor beta chains below come from one sample, sequenced in a study of blood T cell repertoires in COVID-19. Clones were sequenced by immunoSEQ multiplex PCR, and TCRdb holds only the in-frame ones, with some missing. The sample carries about 200,000 clones, 85% to 90% recorded once. The sequenced material came from PBMCs or T cells enriched from blood (not recorded which). The receptors shown here come from a woman in her 30s with acute COVID-19.

Here the CDR3 DNA reads TGTGCCAGCAGCCAAGTGGAGTCCAGCAATCAGCCCCAGCATTTT. Encoded protein: CASSQVESSNQPQHF. The chain carries TRBV4-2 and TRBJ1-5; the D is unclear. Germline V gene lookup returns CDR1 LGHNA and CDR2 YNFKEQ. Trimming shortened V by 1 base and J by 1 base, and 8 bases separated the two germline ends. The CDR3 consists of 15 residues.

CDR3 amino acids: CASSDSSKTVKEQYF. In DNA form, the CDR3 reads TGCGCCAGCAGTGATAGCTCCAAGACCGTCAAAGAGCAGTACTTC. This chain joins TRBV10-1 and TRBJ2-7; D unresolved. Germline assignment: CDR1 WNHNN and CDR2 SYGVQD (reference sequence). The CDR3 extends over 15 amino acids. V lost 3 bases and J lost 7, with 19 bases in between.

The V gene is TRBV15, the J gene TRBJ1-4; possible D gene TRBD1, 6 bases. CDR1 LNHNV and CDR2 YYDKDF come from the germline V gene (reference sequence). The CDR3 is 16 residues long. Trimming shortened V by 0 bases and J by 8 bases, and 16 bases separated the two germline ends. CDR3 in amino acids: CATSREGGQGGEKLFF. The DNA of the CDR3 is TGTGCCACCAGCAGAGAGGGGGGCCAGGGAGGGGAAAAACTGTTTTTT.

This clone has a handful of counts. This chain links TRBV19 with TRBJ1-5; 7 bases match TRBD1. CDR3 length: 13 residues. The V segment lost 4 bases and the J segment 6 bases; nucleotides outside the gene matches: 3. The germline gives CDR1 LNHDA, CDR2 SQIVND (reference sequence). The CDR3 DNA reads TGTGCCAGTAGTAACGACAGGGCTCAGCCCCAGCATTTT. This encodes CASSNDRAQPQHF.

This chain connects TRBV7-9 to TRBJ2-6; D is perhaps TRBD1 (6 bases). The germline V gene has CDR1 SEHNR and CDR2 FQNEAQ (reference sequence). The V and J ends lost 5 bases and 1 base respectively, with 9 bases between them. The CDR3 length is 15 residues. CDR3 sequence (DNA): TGTGCCAGCAGCCTCGGACAGTCTGGGGCCAACGTCCTGACTTTC. Amino acids: CASSLGQSGANVLTF.

The chain combines TRBV20-1 with TRBJ1-4, with no clear D. Germline V gene sequence: CDR1 DFQATT, CDR2 SNEGSKA (reference sequence). Trimming left V 6 bases short and J 8 bases short, with 10 bases between. The length of the CDR3 is 11 residues. CDR3 nucleotides: TGCAGTGCCAGCAGGAGGGAAAAACTGTTTTTT. Translation gives CSASRREKLFF.

This rearrangement joins TRBV18 to TRBJ2-5; 8 nucleotides line up with TRBD2. J was trimmed by 2 bases and V by 3 bases; bases with no gene match: 5. From germline, CDR1 is KGHSH and CDR2 LQKENI. The CDR3 totals 15 residues. This CDR3 reads CASSPRGGGQETQYF. Written as DNA, the CDR3 is TGTGCCAGCTCACCCCGGGGGGGTGGACAAGAGACCCAGTACTTC. Combining the CDR3 with reference TRBV18 and TRBJ2-5 gives the whole variable domain NAGVMQNPRHLVRRRGQEARLRCSPMKGHSHVYWYRQLPEEGLKFMVYLQKENIIDESGMPKERFSAEFPKEGPSILRIQQVVRGDSAAYFCASSPRGGGQETQYFGPGTRLLVL.

This chain connects TRBV19 to TRBJ1-4; D may be TRBD1 (6 bases). Trimming left V 3 bases short and J 7 bases short, with 18 bases between. The CDR3 has 16 amino acids. Germline V gene sequence: CDR1 LNHDA, CDR2 SQIVND (reference sequence). This CDR3 reads CASSMDEGVFSEKLFF. The DNA for the CDR3 is TGTGCCAGTAGTATGGACGAGGGGGTATTCAGTGAAAAACTGTTTTTT.

The chain has TRBV5-1 and TRBJ1-5, with 8 bases matching TRBD1. V lost 4 bases and J lost 3; bases outside the gene matches: 6. The germline CDR1 and CDR2 sequences are SGHRS and YFSETQ. The CDR3 spans 15 residues. In DNA form, the CDR3 reads TGCGCCAGCAGCAAGCAGACAGGGGACAATCAGCCCCAGCATTTT. Encoded protein: CASSKQTGDNQPQHF.

J is TRBJ1-1 and V is TRBV2; D gene ambiguous. The CDR3 covers 14 residues. Germline CDR1 SNHLY, CDR2 FYNNEI. V lost 8 bases, J lost 2 bases, and 15 bases lay in between. CDR3 residues: CASSNLNRNTEAFF. CDR3 nucleotide sequence: TGTGCCAGCTCCAATCTTAACAGAAACACTGAAGCTTTCTTT.

The chain combines TRBV21-1 with TRBJ2-1; TRBD2, the table's D call, lacks a check against the DNA. TRBV21-1 is termed a pseudogene. The CDR3 covers 17 residues. CDR3 in DNA: TGTGCCAGCAGCAAAGTTCCGGGGGGGGCCCATTTCCCTGCGCAGTTCTTC. Encoded protein: CASSKVPGGAHFPAQFF.

The chain combines TRBV4-1 with TRBJ2-2, with 8 bases fitting TRBD1. V dropped 3 bases and J dropped 6; count of bases not matched to a gene: 3. CDR1 MGHRA and CDR2 YSYEKL come from the germline V gene. CDR3 length: 14 amino acids. CDR3 sequence reads: CASSQDRVSGELFF. Written as DNA, the CDR3 is TGCGCCAGCAGCCAGGACAGGGTGTCCGGGGAGCTGTTTTTT.

The rearrangement links TRBV4-1 to TRBJ2-7, with TRBD1 identical over 9 bases. V shed 1 base and J 2 bases; nucleotides not matched to a gene: 9. Germline-derived CDR1 and CDR2 are MGHRA and YSYEKL. CDR3 size: 17 residues. The CDR3 DNA is TGCGCCAGCAGCCAAGGGTGGACAGGGGAGAACCCCTACGAGCAGTACTTC. Residues: CASSQGWTGENPYEQYF.

This chain uses TRBV6-2 or TRBV6-3 with TRBJ2-5; 7 nucleotides line up with TRBD1. Losses at the gene ends were 2 bases for V and 3 bases for J; bases not matched to a gene: 3. Per the germline V gene, CDR1 is MNHEY and CDR2 is SVGEGT. This CDR3 has 14 amino acids. The CDR3 nucleotides are TGTGCCAGCAGTTACCCGGACAGGAAAGAGACCCAGTACTTC. Translating gives CASSYPDRKETQYF.

V usage is TRBV18 and J usage is TRBJ1-4, with TRBD1 identical over 10 bases. The CDR3 sequence is 16 residues long. Trimming took 5 bases from V and 7 from J; bases not matched to a gene: 10. The V gene's germline CDR1 is KGHSH and CDR2 LQKENI. CDR3 nucleotides: TGTGCCAGCTCAGTGTTCCGGGACAGGGGAGGTGAAAAACTGTTTTTT. Encoded protein: CASSVFRDRGGEKLFF.

In its sample, this clone was seen a few times. This chain links TRBV6-5 with TRBJ1-2; the D gene is possibly TRBD1 (5 bases). The CDR3 is 14 residues long. Trimming pared 2 bases from V and 4 bases from J, leaving 11 bases between. CDR1 is MNHEY and CDR2 is SVGAGI in the germline V gene. The CDR3 DNA is TGTGCCAGCAGTTACGGCCGGGGGGTCTATGGCTACACCTTC. Residues: CASSYGRGVYGYTF.

The rearrangement uses TRBV7-8 and TRBJ2-1; TRBD1 matches 7 bases. Trimming at V came to 6 bases and at J to 9 bases, leaving 8 bases not matched to a gene. The CDR3 consists of 13 residues. Germline V lookup: CDR1 SGHVS, CDR2 FQNEAQ. The CDR3 DNA is TGTGCCAGCAGTCACGAGGGGGCGGGTGAGCAGTTCTTC. Amino acid sequence: CASSHEGAGEQFF.

The V and J genes are TRBV7-2 and TRBJ1-2; D call uncertain. Germline V CDR1 and CDR2: SGHTA, FQGNSA. The CDR3 spans 12 residues. Trimming shortened V by 1 base and J by 4 bases, and 4 bases separated the two germline ends. CDR3 nucleotides: TGTGCCAGCAGCTTAGGAGTCTATGGCTACACCTTC. Encoded protein: CASSLGVYGYTF.

V usage is TRBV7-2 and J usage is TRBJ2-1; tentatively, D is TRBD2 (6 bases). The CDR3 length is 13 residues. Trimming took 7 bases from V and 0 from J, leaving 7 bases between them. Germline lookup yields CDR1 SGHTA and CDR2 FQGNSA. The CDR3 region has the DNA TGTGCCAGCAAGACTAGCTCCTACAATGAGCAGTTCTTC. Its translation is CASKTSSYNEQFF.

The V and J genes are TRBV19 and TRBJ1-1, with no clear D. The CDR3 is 15 residues long. V was cut by 5 bases and J by 1 base, with 14 bases left in between. Germline CDR1 is LNHDA and CDR2 is SQIVND (reference sequence). The CDR3 DNA reads TGTGCCAGTAGTTCCGAGCCCCGGGGGAACACTGAAGCTTTCTTT. Translated: CASSSEPRGNTEAFF.

This chain uses TRBV29-1 with TRBJ1-3, with D uncertain. Trimming pared 0 bases from V and 7 bases from J, leaving 10 bases between. The CDR3 spans 13 residues. Germline CDR1 reads SQVTM; CDR2 reads ANQGSEA. This chain's CDR3 is CSVEDLPGNTIYF. CDR3 coding DNA: TGCAGCGTTGAAGATCTTCCGGGGAACACCATATATTTT.

V is TRBV18 and J is TRBJ1-2, with D unresolved. The CDR3 loop spans 13 amino acids. Germline V gene data show CDR1 as KGHSH and CDR2 as LQKENI. Trimming took off 3 bases at V and 8 bases at J, with 13 bases between the two ends. The CDR3 sequence is CASSPGESHGYTF. DNA of the CDR3: TGTGCCAGCTCACCCGGAGAATCCCACGGCTACACCTTC.

V and J are TRBV2 and TRBJ2-3; TRBD1 is a possible D gene (5 bases). Germline V gives CDR1 SNHLY, CDR2 FYNNEI. The CDR3 loop spans 12 amino acids. V lost 6 bases and J lost 8, with 12 bases in between. In nucleotides, the CDR3 is TGTGCCAGCAGCGACCTAAGGGGTACGCAGTATTTT. It encodes CASSDLRGTQYF.

The rearrangement joins TRBV6-5 to TRBJ1-2; 7 nucleotides line up with TRBD1. V shed 6 bases and J 2 bases; nucleotides not matched to a gene: 6. This CDR3 has 14 residues. Germline assignment: CDR1 MNHEY and CDR2 SVGAGI. The CDR3 DNA reads TGTGCCAGCAGGAGGACAGGACTAAACTATGGCTACACCTTC. Amino acid sequence: CASRRTGLNYGYTF.

This chain joins TRBV28 and TRBJ2-3, with TRBD2 matching over 7 bases. The V segment lost 8 bases and the J segment 4 bases; nucleotides outside the gene matches: 6. The germline CDR1 and CDR2 sequences are MDHEN and SYDVKM. The CDR3 is made up of 13 amino acids. CDR3 loop: CASERGNPDTQYF. CDR3 bases: TGTGCCAGCGAGCGGGGAAATCCAGATACGCAGTATTTT.